This T cell receptor (beta chain) was identified in a study of CD8 T cells in ankylosing spondylitis. In TCRdb, the 5' RACE reads were re-called with MiXCR into one record per CDR3 protein. The sample carries roughly 230,000 distinct CDR3 sequences, around 8% recorded once. CDR1 and CDR2 from the germline V gene are SGHDT and YYEEEE. V was trimmed by 0 bases and J by 1 base, leaving 8 bases between them. CDR3 length: 14 amino acids. This receptor was obtained from a female donor with ankylosing spondylitis or in good health (not recorded which). Sequenced: blood, either unsorted or a sorted T cell fraction (not recorded which). V and J are TRBV5-6 and TRBJ2-7, with D unclear. The CDR3 DNA reads as TGTGCCAGCAGCTTGGGGGCATTTTCCTACGAGCAGTACTTC. As protein: CASSLGAFSYEQYF.